This T cell receptor beta chain appears in the sequencing data of a study of T cell repertoires in cytomegalovirus infection. The wider study: Recently described HLA-C-restricted plus well-studied HLA-B-restricted CMV epitopes were used. Indications of both CMV infection and matching HLA type were provided by public TCR beta signatures.

This clonotype was counted between two and nine times. Its cognate antigen is unknown. TCRdb processed the reads anew with MiXCR; each CDR3 protein has one entry. The sample has roughly 280,000 distinct CDR3 sequences, around 20% seen once. The CDR3 runs 14 residues. Trimming pared 1 base from V and 8 bases from J, leaving 12 bases between. CDR1 and CDR2 (germline): SGHTA, FQGNSA. General study points: CMV-specific TCR beta clonotypes restricted by HLA-C were the ones dominating the ex vivo response. The cumulative frequency of public TCR beta families distinguished individuals who carried CMV together with the relevant HLA.

V usage is TRBV7-2 and J usage is TRBJ2-4; no definite D call. This receptor was obtained from a human donor in good health (CMV status not recorded). Some clones in this sample may be carry-over from other donors' samples. Sequences were derived from cultured PBMCs, sampled from culture after CMV antigen stimulation. The DNA of the CDR3 is TGTGCCAGCAGCTTAGTATGGCTAGAGGACATTCAGTACTTC. This encodes CASSLVWLEDIQYF.